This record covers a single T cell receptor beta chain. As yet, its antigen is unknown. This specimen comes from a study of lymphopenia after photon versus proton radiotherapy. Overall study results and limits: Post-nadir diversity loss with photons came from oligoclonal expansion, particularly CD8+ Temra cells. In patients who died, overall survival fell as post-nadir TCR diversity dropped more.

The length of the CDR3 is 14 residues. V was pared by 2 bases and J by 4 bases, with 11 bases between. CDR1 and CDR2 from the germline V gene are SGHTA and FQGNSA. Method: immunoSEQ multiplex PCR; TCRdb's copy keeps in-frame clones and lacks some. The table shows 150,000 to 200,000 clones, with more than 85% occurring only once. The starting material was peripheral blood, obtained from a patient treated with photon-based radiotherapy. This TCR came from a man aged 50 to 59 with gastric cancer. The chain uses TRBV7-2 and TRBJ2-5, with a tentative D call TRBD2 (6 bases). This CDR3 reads CASSLRRAGETQYF. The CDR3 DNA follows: TGTGCCAGCAGCTTAAGGAGAGCGGGAGAGACCCAGTACTTC.